These 27 T cell receptor beta chains share one sample of origin, sequenced in a study of T cell responses to AZD1222 COVID-19 vaccine. The data were produced by immunoSEQ multiplex PCR, yet TCRdb's version contains in-frame clones alone and is incomplete. The sample yields more than 140,000 clones, more than 75% seen once. The sample consisted of peripheral blood, taken on day 0 of AZD1222 vaccination. All receptors derive from an adult in good health.

V usage is TRBV18 and J usage is TRBJ1-1; tentatively, D is TRBD1 (5 bases). Trimming removed 4 bases at V and 1 base at J, with 7 bases between. The germline V gene has CDR1 KGHSH and CDR2 LQKENI. The CDR3 extends over 13 amino acids. The CDR3 nucleotides are TGTGCCAGCTCACAGGGGCGGAACACTGAAGCTTTCTTT. Translated, it gives CASSQGRNTEAFF.

In this sample, this clone turned up once. The genes are TRBV11-2 and TRBJ1-4; TRBD1 aligns across 8 bases. Germline CDR1 is SGHAT and CDR2 is FQNNGV. The CDR3 extends over 16 amino acids. The ends lost 7 bases at V and 8 bases at J; junction bases unmatched: 15. The CDR3 nucleotides read TGTGCCAGCACCCTAGGAAGGACAGGGTCAAGGGAAAAACTGTTTTTT. Encoded protein: CASTLGRTGSREKLFF.

The gene calls are TRBV4-3 and TRBJ2-3, with D uncertain. The CDR3 has 15 amino acids. V lost 1 base and J lost 4, with 12 bases in between. The germline gives CDR1 LGHNA, CDR2 YSLEER. CDR3 sequence (DNA): TGCGCCAGCAGCCAAGTAGTAAACCTCCCAGATACGCAGTATTTT. Translated: CASSQVVNLPDTQYF.

This chain uses TRBV5-6 with TRBJ2-3, with TRBD1 matching over 8 bases. V shed 4 bases, J shed 1 base, and the junction held 8 bases outside the gene matches. The V gene's germline CDR1 is SGHDT and CDR2 YYEEEE. The CDR3 loop spans 16 amino acids. The CDR3 sequence is CASSQDRGLGTDTQYF. As DNA, the CDR3 is TGTGCCAGCAGCCAAGACAGGGGTTTAGGCACAGATACGCAGTATTTT. Full variable domain (rest looked up from reference TRBV5-6 and TRBJ2-3): DAGVTQSPTHLIKTRGQQVTLRCSPKSGHDTVSWYQQALGQGPQFIFQYYEEEERQRGNFPDRFSGHQFPNYSSELNVNALLLGDSALYLCASSQDRGLGTDTQYFGPGTRLTVL.

The chain links TRBV30 to TRBJ1-2; 7 bases agree with TRBD1. CDR1 and CDR2 from the germline V gene are GTSNPN and SVGIG (reference sequence). V lost 5 bases and J lost 0; bases outside the gene matches: 3. The CDR3 totals 13 residues. In nucleotides, the CDR3 is TGTGCCTGGTTCGACAGGGCTAACTATGGCTACACCTTC. Translated, it gives CAWFDRANYGYTF.

V is TRBV5-4 and J is TRBJ2-1, with D hard to call. CDR1 is SGHNT and CDR2 is YYREEE in the germline V gene (reference sequence). Trimming removed 0 bases from V and 6 bases from J, with 10 bases in between. This CDR3 region has 14 residues. In DNA, the CDR3 is TGTGCCAGCAGCTTGGGGGGTGCAGCCAATGAGCAGTTCTTC. Translation: CASSLGGAANEQFF.

This rearrangement joins TRBV6-5 to TRBJ1-5, with D tentatively TRBD1 (5 bases). Trimming took off 2 bases at V and 7 bases at J, with 9 bases between the two ends. Per the germline V gene, CDR1 is MNHEY and CDR2 is SVGAGI. CDR3 length equals 13 residues. CDR3 sequence (DNA): TGTGCCAGCAGTTACGGGGCAGCCCAGCCCCAGCATTTT. Translation: CASSYGAAQPQHF.

V gene TRBV28 combines with J gene TRBJ2-7; tentative D call: TRBD1 (6 bases). The ends were cut back, 6 bases at V and 1 base at J, with 16 bases in the middle. Germline V gene lookup returns CDR1 MDHEN and CDR2 SYDVKM. The CDR3 is 15 amino acids. The CDR3 loop reads CASRGAGTGSYEQYF. The CDR3 nucleotides read TGTGCCAGCAGAGGAGCTGGCACAGGGTCCTACGAGCAGTACTTC.

This chain links TRBV10-3 with TRBJ2-7, with TRBD1 matching 8 bases. This CDR3 region has 14 residues. Germline assignment: CDR1 ENHRY and CDR2 SYGVKD. J lost 3 bases, V lost 2 bases, and 3 bases had no gene match. DNA of the CDR3: TGTGCCATCAGTGAGGACAGGGGAGGCTACGAGCAGTACTTC. Translation gives CAISEDRGGYEQYF.

This chain joins TRBV9 and TRBJ2-1; perhaps TRBD2 as D (5 bases). This CDR3 is 15 amino acids long. Germline CDR1 is SGDLS and CDR2 is YYNGEE. V was pared by 4 bases and J by 0 bases, with 11 bases between. CDR3 nucleotide sequence: TGTGCCAGCAGCCCTAGGCGGGTCTCCTACAATGAGCAGTTCTTC. Its translation is CASSPRRVSYNEQFF.

The gene calls are TRBV18 and TRBJ1-1, with a tentative D call TRBD1 (6 bases). The CDR3 spans 15 residues. The V gene's germline CDR1 is KGHSH and CDR2 LQKENI. Trimming removed 1 base at V and 1 base at J, with 10 bases between. The CDR3 loop reads CASSPRQGQNTEAFF. In nucleotides, the CDR3 is TGTGCCAGCTCACCACGTCAGGGGCAGAACACTGAAGCTTTCTTT.

The gene calls are TRBV11-3 and TRBJ2-1; 12 bases map to TRBD1. The CDR3 extends over 16 amino acids. With 5 bases clipped from V and 8 bases from J, the junction kept 10 bases outside the gene matches. CDR1 and CDR2 from the germline V gene are SGHNT and YENEEA. The chain's CDR3 is CASSPGTGGGGYEQFF. CDR3 bases: TGTGCCAGCAGCCCCGGGACAGGGGGCGGGGGGTATGAGCAGTTCTTC.

This sequence joins TRBV24-1 and TRBJ2-7, with a weak D call TRBD2 (5 bases). This CDR3 contains 15 residues. With 0 bases removed from V and 3 bases from J, the gap between germline ends came to 11 bases. Germline CDR1 reads KGHDR; CDR2 reads SFDVKD. CDR3 amino acids: CATSDLHAGVYEQYF. In DNA, the CDR3 is TGTGCCACCAGTGATTTGCATGCGGGTGTCTACGAGCAGTACTTC.

V gene TRBV6-5 combines with J gene TRBJ2-5; D may be TRBD1 (5 bases). Trimming removed 6 bases from V and 7 bases from J, with 9 bases in between. Germline CDR1 is MNHEY and CDR2 is SVGAGI. This CDR3 contains 11 residues. CDR3 DNA sequence: TGTGCCAGCAGCACAGGTCGGACCCAGTACTTC. Its protein product is CASSTGRTQYF.

In DNA form, the CDR3 reads TGTGCCAGCAGTCGGGGGCCCGACAACACTGAAGCTTTCTTT. Its protein product is CASSRGPDNTEAFF. The chain has TRBV6-5 and TRBJ1-1, with D tentatively TRBD1 (6 bases). The CDR3 extends over 14 amino acids. The V end was cut by 5 bases, the J end by 2 bases, with 12 bases between. Germline CDR1 is MNHEY and CDR2 is SVGAGI.

The chain joins TRBV2 to TRBJ1-5; no clear D. V was trimmed by 7 bases and J by 9 bases, leaving 19 bases between them. The CDR3 covers 14 residues. Germline assignment: CDR1 SNHLY and CDR2 FYNNEI. DNA for the CDR3: TGTGCCAGCACCCCCGCCACAGAGAGTGTGCCCCAGCATTTT. Amino acids: CASTPATESVPQHF.

The V call is TRBV29-1, the J call TRBJ2-7, with 9 bases aligning to TRBD1. CDR3 size: 13 residues. Germline V gene sequence: CDR1 SQVTM, CDR2 ANQGSEA. Unmatched junction bases numbered 5, after V lost 1 base and J lost 7 bases. CDR3 in amino acids: CSVEGQGTGEQYF. The CDR3 nucleotides are TGCAGCGTTGAAGGTCAGGGGACAGGGGAGCAGTACTTC.

The chain links TRBV2 to TRBJ1-2; D uncertain. CDR1 and CDR2 (germline): SNHLY, FYNNEI. The CDR3 spans 11 residues. Trimming pared 7 bases from V and 14 bases from J, leaving 17 bases between. CDR3: CASKGLAAPTF. The CDR3 region has the DNA TGTGCCAGCAAAGGGCTGGCGGCTCCGACCTTC.

The chain combines TRBV28 with TRBJ2-2; 8 bases agree with TRBD1. CDR3 length equals 14 residues. With 8 bases clipped from V and 7 bases from J, the junction kept 9 bases outside the gene matches. Germline V lookup: CDR1 MDHEN, CDR2 SYDVKM. CDR3 nucleotides: TGTGCCAGCCATAGGTCAGGGGGCGGCGGGGAGCTGTTTTTT. Protein product: CASHRSGGGGELFF.

The chain is built from TRBV28 and TRBJ2-5; D not certain. CDR1 is MDHEN and CDR2 is SYDVKM in the germline V gene. V lost 5 bases to trimming and J lost 3 bases, with 13 bases between them. This CDR3 has 14 amino acids. The CDR3 DNA reads TGTGCCAGCAGTAGCCCACAGATAAAAGAGACCCAGTACTTC. Translation gives CASSSPQIKETQYF.

The chain carries TRBV4-2 and TRBJ1-3; 11 positions agree with TRBD1. The CDR3 loop spans 17 amino acids. Trimming at V came to 7 bases and at J to 4 bases, leaving 12 bases not matched to a gene. The germline gives CDR1 LGHNA, CDR2 YNFKEQ. CDR3 residues: CASTAIGQGAKGNTIYF. The CDR3 DNA reads TGTGCCAGCACCGCAATAGGACAGGGGGCGAAAGGAAACACCATATATTTT.

The chain has TRBV4-1 and TRBJ2-1; the match to TRBD2 covers 7 bases. The CDR3 is 13 amino acids. V was pared by 6 bases and J by 10 bases, with 9 bases of the junction left unmatched. Looked up from germline, CDR1 is MGHRA and CDR2 is YSYEKL. In DNA, the CDR3 is TGCGCCAGCAGTGACAGCGGGAACAGAGAGCAGTTCTTC. It specifies CASSDSGNREQFF.

The chain combines TRBV9 with TRBJ1-5; no definite D call. The germline CDR1 and CDR2 sequences are SGDLS and YYNGEE. V dropped 0 bases and J dropped 0 bases, with 4 bases sitting between them. The length of the CDR3 is 14 residues. The CDR3 loop reads CASSVGNSNQPQHF. DNA of the CDR3: TGTGCCAGCAGCGTAGGAAATAGCAATCAGCCCCAGCATTTT.

The rearrangement links TRBV19 to TRBJ2-1, with D unresolved. Germline CDR1 is LNHDA and CDR2 is SQIVND (reference sequence). This CDR3 comprises 13 residues. V shed 10 bases and J shed 0 bases, with 10 bases lying between them. The CDR3, as DNA: TGTGCCACCTCCTGGGGCTCCTACAATGAGCAGTTCTTC. Its protein is CATSWGSYNEQFF.

This chain connects TRBV4-3 to TRBJ1-2; unclear D gene. Germline CDR1 reads LGHNA; CDR2 reads YSLEER. Deletions cut 0 bases from V and 4 bases from J, with 6 bases between. This CDR3 region has 13 residues. The CDR3 spells CASSQDESYGYTF. The DNA of the CDR3 is TGCGCCAGCAGCCAAGACGAGAGCTATGGCTACACCTTC.

V is TRBV6-2 or TRBV6-3 and J is TRBJ1-5; D uncertain. From germline, CDR1 is MNHEY and CDR2 SVGEGT. The CDR3 runs to 14 residues. Trimming shortened V by 4 bases and J by 5 bases, and 12 bases separated the two germline ends. CDR3 sequence (DNA): TGTGCCAGCAGTTTTGAGAGGTCCCATCAGCCCCAGCATTTT. This sequence encodes CASSFERSHQPQHF.

This rearrangement joins TRBV10-3 to TRBJ1-6; a possible D gene is TRBD1 (5 bases). Germline V CDR1 and CDR2: ENHRY, SYGVKD. Trimming stripped 2 bases from V and 6 bases from J, with 11 bases between. The CDR3 is made up of 15 amino acids. The DNA for the CDR3 is TGTGCCATCAGTGAGACTGAAGGGGTTAATTCACCCCTCCACTTT. This translates into CAISETEGVNSPLHF.